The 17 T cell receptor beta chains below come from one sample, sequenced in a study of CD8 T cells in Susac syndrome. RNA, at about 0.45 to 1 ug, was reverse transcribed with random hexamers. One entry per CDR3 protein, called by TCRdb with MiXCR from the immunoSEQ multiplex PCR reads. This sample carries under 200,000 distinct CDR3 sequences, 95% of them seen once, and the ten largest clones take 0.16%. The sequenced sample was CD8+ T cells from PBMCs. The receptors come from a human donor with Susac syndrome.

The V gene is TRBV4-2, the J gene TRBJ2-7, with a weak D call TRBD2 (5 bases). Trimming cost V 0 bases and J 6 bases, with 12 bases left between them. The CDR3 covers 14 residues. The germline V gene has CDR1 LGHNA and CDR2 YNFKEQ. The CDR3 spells CASSQELDFSEQYF. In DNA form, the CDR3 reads TGTGCCAGCAGCCAAGAACTAGATTTTAGCGAGCAGTACTTC.

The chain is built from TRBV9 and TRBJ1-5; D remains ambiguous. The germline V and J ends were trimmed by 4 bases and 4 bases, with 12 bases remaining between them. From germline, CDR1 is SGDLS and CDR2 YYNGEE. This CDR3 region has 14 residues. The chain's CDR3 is CASSPLDGNQPQHF. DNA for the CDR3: TGTGCCAGCAGCCCCTTGGACGGGAATCAGCCCCAGCATTTT.

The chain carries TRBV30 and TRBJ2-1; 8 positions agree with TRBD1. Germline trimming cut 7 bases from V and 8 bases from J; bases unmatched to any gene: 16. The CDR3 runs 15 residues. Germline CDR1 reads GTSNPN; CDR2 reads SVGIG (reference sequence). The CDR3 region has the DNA TGTGCCTCCGCCCAAACCGGACAGGGCTTCCATGAGCAGTTCTTC. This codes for CASAQTGQGFHEQFF. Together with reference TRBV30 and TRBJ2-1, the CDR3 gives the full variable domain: SQTIHQWPATLVQPVGSPLSLECTVEGTSNPNLYWYRQAAGRGLQLLFYSVGIGQISSEVPQNLSASRPQDRQFILSSKKLLLSDSGFYLCASAQTGQGFHEQFFGPGTRLTVL.

This chain's CDR3 is CSARIRGQGEGDQPQHF. The DNA for the CDR3 is TGCAGTGCTAGAATAAGAGGACAGGGAGAGGGCGATCAGCCCCAGCATTTT. The chain couples TRBV20-1 to TRBJ1-5; 8 positions match TRBD1. CDR1 DFQATT and CDR2 SNEGSKA come from the germline V gene (reference sequence). Germline trimming cut 2 bases from V and 5 bases from J; bases unmatched to any gene: 14. The CDR3 runs to 17 residues.

The CDR3 is CASSYRDTDEQFF. The CDR3, as DNA: TGTGCCAGCAGTTACAGGGACACCGATGAGCAGTTCTTC. The V and J genes are TRBV6-5 and TRBJ2-1, with D maybe TRBD1 (6 bases). This CDR3 has 13 amino acids. V lost 2 bases, J lost 8 bases, and 10 bases lay in between. Germline loops: CDR1 MNHEY, CDR2 SVGAGI.

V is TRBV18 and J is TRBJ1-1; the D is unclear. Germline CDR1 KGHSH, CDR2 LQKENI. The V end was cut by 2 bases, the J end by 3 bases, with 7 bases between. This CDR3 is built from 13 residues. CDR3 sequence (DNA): TGTGCCAGCTCACCAACGCGAGACACTGAAGCTTTCTTT. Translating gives CASSPTRDTEAFF.

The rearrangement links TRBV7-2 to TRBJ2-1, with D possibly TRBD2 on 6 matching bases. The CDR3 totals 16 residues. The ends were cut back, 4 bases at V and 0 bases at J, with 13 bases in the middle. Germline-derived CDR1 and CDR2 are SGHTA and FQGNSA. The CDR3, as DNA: TGTGCCAGCAGCTCATACCGGGACTCCTCCTACAATGAGCAGTTCTTC. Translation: CASSSYRDSSYNEQFF.

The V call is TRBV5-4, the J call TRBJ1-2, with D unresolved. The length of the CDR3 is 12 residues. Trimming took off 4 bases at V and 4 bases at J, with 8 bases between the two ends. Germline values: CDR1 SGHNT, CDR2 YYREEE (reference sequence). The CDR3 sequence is CASSEGAYGYTF. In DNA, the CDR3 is TGTGCCAGCAGCGAGGGAGCCTATGGCTACACCTTC.

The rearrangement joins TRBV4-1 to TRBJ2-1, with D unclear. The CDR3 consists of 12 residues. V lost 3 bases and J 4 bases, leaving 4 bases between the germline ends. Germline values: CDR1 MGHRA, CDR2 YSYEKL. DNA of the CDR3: TGCGCCAGCAGCCACCAGTACAATGAGCAGTTCTTC. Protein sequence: CASSHQYNEQFF.

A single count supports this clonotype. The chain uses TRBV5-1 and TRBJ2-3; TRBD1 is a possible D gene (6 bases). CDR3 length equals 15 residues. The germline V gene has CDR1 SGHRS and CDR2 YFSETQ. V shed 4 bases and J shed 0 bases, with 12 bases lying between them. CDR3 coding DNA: TGCGCCAGCAGCCCGGGACACGCTAGCACAGATACGCAGTATTTT. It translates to CASSPGHASTDTQYF.

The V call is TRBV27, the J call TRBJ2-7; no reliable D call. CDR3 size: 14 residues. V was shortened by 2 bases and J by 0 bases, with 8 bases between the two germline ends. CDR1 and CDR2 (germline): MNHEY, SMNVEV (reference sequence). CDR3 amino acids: CASSLIRSSYEQYF. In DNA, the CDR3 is TGTGCCAGCAGTTTAATACGCAGCTCCTACGAGCAGTACTTC.

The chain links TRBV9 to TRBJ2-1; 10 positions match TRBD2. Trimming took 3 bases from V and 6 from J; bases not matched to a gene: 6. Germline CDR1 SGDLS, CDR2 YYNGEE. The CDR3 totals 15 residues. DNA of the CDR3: TGTGCCAGCAGCGACAGCGGGGGGGCCGGCAATGAGCAGTTCTTC. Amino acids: CASSDSGGAGNEQFF.

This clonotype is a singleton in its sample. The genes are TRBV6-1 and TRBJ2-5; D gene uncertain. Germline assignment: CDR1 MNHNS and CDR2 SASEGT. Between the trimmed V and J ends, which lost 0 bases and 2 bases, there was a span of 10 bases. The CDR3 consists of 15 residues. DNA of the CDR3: TGTGCCAGCAGTGAAGCGGTATCGGCTCAAGAGACCCAGTACTTC. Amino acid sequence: CASSEAVSAQETQYF.

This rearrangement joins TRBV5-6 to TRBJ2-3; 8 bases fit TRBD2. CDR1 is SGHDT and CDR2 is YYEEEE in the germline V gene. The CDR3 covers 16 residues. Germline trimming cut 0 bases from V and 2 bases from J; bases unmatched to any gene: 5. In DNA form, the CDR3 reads TGTGCCAGCAGCTTGGCGGTAGCGGGGCACACAGATACGCAGTATTTT. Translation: CASSLAVAGHTDTQYF.

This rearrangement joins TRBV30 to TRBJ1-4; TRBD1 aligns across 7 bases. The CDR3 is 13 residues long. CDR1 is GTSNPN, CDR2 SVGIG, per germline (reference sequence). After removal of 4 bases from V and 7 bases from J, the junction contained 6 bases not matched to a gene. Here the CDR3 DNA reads TGTGCCTGGATCGACAGGGCCGGTGAAAAACTGTTTTTT. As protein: CAWIDRAGEKLFF.

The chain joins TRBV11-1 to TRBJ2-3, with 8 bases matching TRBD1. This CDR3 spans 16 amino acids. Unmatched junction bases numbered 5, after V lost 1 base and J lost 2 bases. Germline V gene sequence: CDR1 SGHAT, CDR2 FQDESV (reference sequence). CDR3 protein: CASSLGDRTFTDTQYF. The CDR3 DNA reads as TGTGCCAGCAGCTTAGGGGACAGGACCTTCACAGATACGCAGTATTTT.

CDR3 sequence: CATSTQSRQNNQPQHF. CDR3 DNA sequence: TGTGCCACCAGCACCCAATCCAGACAGAACAATCAGCCCCAGCATTTT. The V call is TRBV15, the J call TRBJ1-5, with a weak D call TRBD1 (5 bases). V gave up 4 bases and J gave up 3 bases, with 16 bases separating them. The CDR3 runs 16 residues. Germline CDR1 is LNHNV and CDR2 is YYDKDF (reference sequence).